The rows below give T cell receptor beta chains drawn from one sample of a study of blood T cell repertoires in COVID-19. Only in-frame clones appear in the TCRdb table, and some are missing; sequencing was by immunoSEQ multiplex PCR. This repertoire shows some 65,000 clones, around 93% found once; its top ten account for about 3%. The sample was peripheral blood. These receptors were taken from a man in his 70s with active COVID-19. Both conserved end residues are part of each CDR3.

v_gene: TRBV2; CDR3aa: CASSLKRQFSTDTQYF
v_gene: TRBV3-1/TRBV3-2; CDR3aa: CASSEWGEGTDTQYF
v_gene: TRBV18; CDR3aa: CASGPPLSGGTGELFF
v_gene: TRBV3-1/TRBV3-2; CDR3aa: CASSQVQNTEAFF
v_gene: TRBV2; CDR3aa: CASSEALGEIGELFF
v_gene: TRBV5-1; CDR3aa: CASRLAGADWETQYF
v_gene: TRBV6-5; CDR3aa: CAIREKGDYGYTF
v_gene: TRBV5-1; CDR3aa: CASSSGVGSGELFF
v_gene: TRBV9; CDR3aa: CASSVGPGEISVSGNTIYF
v_gene: TRBV13; CDR3aa: CASSRGKDRGWDTQYF
v_gene: TRBV19; CDR3aa: CASSMTSVTEAFF
v_gene: TRBV11-3; CDR3aa: CASSWGQKADTQYF
v_gene: TRBV15; CDR3aa: CATSSFAGGSDTQYF
v_gene: TRBV7-8; CDR3aa: CASAPLAGKVQETQYF
v_gene: TRBV12-2; CDR3aa: CASRLASRDRGGSPLHF
v_gene: TRBV24-1; CDR3aa: CATGTSGVLANTGELFF
v_gene: TRBV18; CDR3aa: CASFHPTQINYGYTF
v_gene: TRBV5-1; CDR3aa: CASSLSTGDTIYF
v_gene: TRBV18; CDR3aa: CASSPPSGGPAKNIQYF
v_gene: TRBV19; CDR3aa: CASSVSGGQETQYF
v_gene: TRBV5-1; CDR3aa: CASSLGRGPADTQYF
v_gene: TRBV5-4; CDR3aa: CASSLVLADQETQYF
v_gene: TRBV27; CDR3aa: CASSFSGPGTGELFF
v_gene: TRBV2; CDR3aa: CASKDRGQGNTIYF
v_gene: TRBV5-5; CDR3aa: CASSLGQGIVLDTQYF
v_gene: TRBV3-1/TRBV3-2; CDR3aa: CASSQFTGSQETQYF
v_gene: TRBV7-2; CDR3aa: CASSPSGSPLHF
v_gene: TRBV5-1; CDR3aa: CASSITGTGSPDTQYF
v_gene: TRBV5-6; CDR3aa: CASSFRQGRNNSPLHF
v_gene: TRBV25-1; CDR3aa: CASTAGAERGETQYF
v_gene: TRBV5-4; CDR3aa: CASSLAPGEGSPLHF
v_gene: TRBV19; CDR3aa: CASSIRTWNTEAFF
v_gene: TRBV7-9; CDR3aa: CASSIPTGVSGNTIYF
v_gene: TRBV9; CDR3aa: CASSGTSGGTGTDTQYF